This entry lists 9 T cell receptor beta chains sequenced from one sample in a study of T cell repertoires in cytomegalovirus infection. TCRdb called the reads again in MiXCR, with one record for every CDR3 protein. The sample comprises 150,000 to 200,000 distinct CDR3 sequences, approximately 15% of which are singletons, and over 20% rests with the top ten. The sequenced sample was PBMCs. Receptor source: a human donor in good health (CMV status not recorded). Some clones in this sample may be carry-over from other donors' samples.

In its sample, this clonotype was seen a few times. The rearrangement uses TRBV20-1 and TRBJ2-2; the D is unclear. Trimming removed 0 bases at V and 3 bases at J, with 14 bases between. Germline CDR1 is DFQATT and CDR2 is SNEGSKA (reference sequence). This CDR3 is 16 amino acids long. The chain's CDR3 is CSARDPRIRDTGELFF. The CDR3 bases are TGCAGTGCTAGAGACCCCAGGATTAGGGACACCGGGGAGCTGTTTTTT.

This clonotype showed up many times. The genes are TRBV6-4 and TRBJ2-6; D is undetermined. The CDR3 loop spans 14 amino acids. The germline CDR1 and CDR2 sequences are MRHNA and SNTAGT. V lost 8 bases and J lost 4, with 12 bases in between. CDR3 amino acids: CASGYLGGANVLTF. Here the CDR3 DNA reads TGTGCCAGCGGTTACCTAGGCGGGGCCAACGTCCTGACTTTC.

The chain is built from TRBV20-1 and TRBJ2-7, with 7 bases matching TRBD2. Trimming cost V 0 bases and J 3 bases; bases outside gene matches: 8. The CDR3 is 15 residues long. Germline V CDR1 and CDR2: DFQATT, SNEGSKA (reference sequence). The CDR3 reads CSARDRAGTLYEQYF. The CDR3 DNA reads TGCAGTGCTAGAGATCGAGCGGGAACCCTCTACGAGCAGTACTTC.

This clonotype has only a few counts. The chain is built from TRBV28 and TRBJ2-4; 9 nucleotides align to TRBD1. The germline V gene encodes CDR1 MDHEN and CDR2 SYDVKM. There are 17 residues in the CDR3. Germline trimming cut 4 bases from V and 1 base from J; bases unmatched to any gene: 8. The CDR3 DNA reads TGTGCCAGCAGTTCCGGGACAGGGAGAAAGGCCAAAAACATTCAGTACTTC. It translates to CASSSGTGRKAKNIQYF. The complete variable domain, with remaining parts taken from reference TRBV28 and TRBJ2-4, reads DVKVTQSSRYLVKRTGEKVFLECVQDMDHENMFWYRQDPGLGLRLIYFSYDVKMKEKGDIPEGYSVSREKKERFSLILESASTNQTSMYLCASSSGTGRKAKNIQYFGAGTRLSVL.

This clonotype has ten or more counts. V and J are TRBV6-2 or TRBV6-3 and TRBJ2-3; a possible D gene is TRBD2 (6 bases). V was pared by 4 bases and J by 3 bases, with 14 bases between. Per the germline V gene, CDR1 is MNHEY and CDR2 is SVGEGT. There are 15 residues in the CDR3. The DNA for the CDR3 is TGTGCCAGCAGTTCTGCGGGACTCAGAACAGATACGCAGTATTTT. This encodes CASSSAGLRTDTQYF.

This clonotype was seen repeatedly, ten times or more. This chain links TRBV12-3 or TRBV12-4 with TRBJ1-2, with D uncertain. The length of the CDR3 is 14 residues. The ends were cut back, 10 bases at V and 4 bases at J, with 19 bases in the middle. CDR3 sequence (DNA): TGTGCCACCTCTACCATACCCGACCTCTATGGCTACACCTTC. Protein sequence: CATSTIPDLYGYTF.

This clonotype showed up just a few times. V usage is TRBV7-9 and J usage is TRBJ1-1, with D unclear. The CDR3 length is 14 residues. The germline V gene encodes CDR1 SEHNR and CDR2 FQNEAQ (reference sequence). Trimming left V 5 bases short and J 4 bases short, with 14 bases between. CDR3: CASSTATRGTEAFF. The CDR3 bases are TGTGCCAGCAGCACCGCCACCCGGGGCACTGAAGCTTTCTTT. Using reference TRBV7-9 and TRBJ1-1 for the parts outside the CDR3, the full variable domain is DTGVSQNPRHKITKRGQNVTFRCDPISEHNRLYWYRQTLGQGPEFLTYFQNEAQLEKSRLLSDRFSAERPKGSFSTLEIQRTEQGDSAMYLCASSTATRGTEAFFGQGTRLTVV.

At least ten counts were recorded for this clonotype. This chain joins TRBV7-9 and TRBJ2-3; D gene uncertain. V lost 4 bases to trimming and J lost 1 base, with 15 bases between them. CDR3 length equals 16 residues. Germline V CDR1 and CDR2: SEHNR, FQNEAQ (reference sequence). DNA for the CDR3: TGTGCCAGCAGCTCCCATGTAAGGAAGGGCACAGATACGCAGTATTTT. Protein product: CASSSHVRKGTDTQYF.

In its sample, this clonotype was seen a few times. The chain couples TRBV19 to TRBJ2-7; D call uncertain. From germline, CDR1 is LNHDA and CDR2 SQIVND (reference sequence). The CDR3 spans 14 residues. Trimming cost V 3 bases and J 0 bases, with 9 bases left between them. Here the CDR3 DNA reads TGTGCCAGTAGTATGACGGGCATCTCCTACGAGCAGTACTTC. This codes for CASSMTGISYEQYF.